This T cell receptor beta chain was sequenced during a study of CXCR3-negative and CXCR3-positive naive CD8 T cells (dated by TCRdb to about 2019). Background on the whole study: Some 150 million TRB reads were obtained in total, roughly 1.5 +/- 0.3 million reads per library. Diversity and physicochemical repertoire analyses covered some eleven donors pooled from two independent experiments. TRBV-TRBJ cluster analysis included naive subsets from about 5 donors and memory cells from 3 donors.

Sequencer: NextSeq 550. The Human TCR Profiling Kit (MiLaboratory) was used to make UMI-labeled 5' RACE TRB cDNA libraries. The full amount of extracted RNA was used for cDNA synthesis, and the full amount of resulting cDNA was used for PCR amplification. Libraries were prepared in parallel with an identical number of PCR cycles. Under the source paper's analysis protocol: With a minimum of two reads required per UMI, MIGEC and MiXCR pulled out about 57,000 +/- 9,900 unique UMI-labeled TRB cDNA molecules from each library. On average, approximately 40,000 +/- 10,000 functional in-frame TRB CDR3 nucleotide clonotypes lacking stop codons were found per library. After downsampling to 5000 UMI-labeled TRB molecules per sample, diversity metrics, including normalized Shannon-Wiener and Chao1, were computed in VDJtools. VDJtools computed clonotype-size-weighted physicochemical properties of the central five CDR3 residues: interaction energy, strength, volume and Kidera factor 4. After reprocessing by TCRdb, each CDR3 protein sequence is one entry, and no DNA is given. The authors' filters were not applied to this entry. The sample's own table lists roughly 59,000 distinct CDR3 sequences. The ten largest clones capture about 0.71% of the sample.

Reading the germline V gene gives CDR1 MNHNS and CDR2 SASEGT. The CDR3 spans 14 residues, from the cysteine through the phenylalanine. Only the protein sequence is given. The paper's findings and limits, for the study overall: Repertoire diversity was comparably high in both naive subsets but much lower in memory CD8+ T cells. Freshly isolated PBMCs were used for most assays because CXCR3 expression partially decreased after cryopreservation. Within the same donor, TRBV-TRBJ usage looked similar between naive CXCR3-negative and CXCR3-positive cells, but memory cells had distinct patterns. Compared with CXCR3-negative naive cells, CXCR3-positive naive cells had TRB CDR3s with higher hydrophobicity (lower Kidera factor 4), lower energy, and higher strength and volume indices. Surface CD5, linked to self-reactivity in mice, was comparable between naive subsets; TCR interaction strength was therefore also inferred from TRB CDR3 physicochemical properties.

Comment on this clonotype: Its antigen is unknown.

For each CD8+ T cell subset, flow sorting was done in triplicate, and 250,000 to 300,000 cells per subset went directly into RLT lysis buffer. To exclude memory contaminants, naive CD8+ T cells were stringently defined as CD45RO-CCR7+CD27+CD95-. Peripheral blood mononuclear cells were isolated from buffy coats by standard density gradient centrifugation. A FACSAria III was used to flow-sort naive CXCR3-negative and CXCR3-positive CD8+ T cells. An RNeasy Mini Kit was used to extract total RNA from the sorted cells. The sequencing sample was made of naive CXCR3+ CD8+ T cells from blood. The cell subset or site label, read with the paper, signifies: CD45RO-CCR7+CD27+CD95- naive CD8+ T cells expressing CXCR3 (TNR3+). The receptor was isolated from a human donor in good health. Some clones in this sample may be carry-over from other donors' samples. Here the chain combines TRBV6-1 and TRBJ2-7. CDR3 protein: CASKGIGSSYEQYF.